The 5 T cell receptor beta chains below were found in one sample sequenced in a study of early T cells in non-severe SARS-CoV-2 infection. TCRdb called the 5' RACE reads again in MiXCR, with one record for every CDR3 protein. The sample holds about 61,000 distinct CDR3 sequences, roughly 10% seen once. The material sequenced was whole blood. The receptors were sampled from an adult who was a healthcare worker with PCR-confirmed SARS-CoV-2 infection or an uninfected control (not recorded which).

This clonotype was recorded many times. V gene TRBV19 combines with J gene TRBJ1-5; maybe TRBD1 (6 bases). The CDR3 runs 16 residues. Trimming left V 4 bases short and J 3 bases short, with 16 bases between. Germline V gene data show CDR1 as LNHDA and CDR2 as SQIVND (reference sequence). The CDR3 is CASSTTPGQFNQPQHF. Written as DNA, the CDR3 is TGTGCCAGTAGTACCACCCCGGGACAATTCAATCAGCCCCAGCATTTT.

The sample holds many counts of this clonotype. The DNA for the CDR3 is TGTGCCAGCAACTTCGGCGGGAGCTCCTACGAGCAGTACTTC. Translating gives CASNFGGSSYEQYF. The gene calls are TRBV6-1 and TRBJ2-7; 7 bases agree with TRBD2. The CDR3 has 14 amino acids. Unmatched junction bases numbered 6, after V lost 7 bases and J lost 0 bases. Germline V gives CDR1 MNHNS, CDR2 SASEGT.

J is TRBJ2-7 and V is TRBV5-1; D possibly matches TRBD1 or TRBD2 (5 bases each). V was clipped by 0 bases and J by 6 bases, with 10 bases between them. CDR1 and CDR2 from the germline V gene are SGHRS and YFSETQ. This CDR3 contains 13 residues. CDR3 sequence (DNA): TGCGCCAGCAGCTTGGGAGGGGACCCCGAGCAGTACTTC. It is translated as CASSLGGDPEQYF.

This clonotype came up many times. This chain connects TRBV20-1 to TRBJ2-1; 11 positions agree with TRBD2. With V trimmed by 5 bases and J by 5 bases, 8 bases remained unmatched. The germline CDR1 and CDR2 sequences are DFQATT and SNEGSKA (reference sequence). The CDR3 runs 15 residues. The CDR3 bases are TGCAGTGCTCAGACTCTAGCGGGGGGTCACAATGAGCAGTTCTTC. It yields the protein CSAQTLAGGHNEQFF.

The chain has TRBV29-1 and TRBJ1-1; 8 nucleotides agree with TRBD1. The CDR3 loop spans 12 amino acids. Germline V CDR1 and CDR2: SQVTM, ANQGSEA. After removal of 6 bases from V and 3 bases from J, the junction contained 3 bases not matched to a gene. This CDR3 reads CSVDRGYTEAFF. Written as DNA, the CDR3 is TGCAGCGTCGACAGGGGTTACACTGAAGCTTTCTTT.